This T cell receptor (beta chain) comes out of a study of pediatric ulcerative colitis. The blood sample was taken during the colonoscopy visit. Findings and caveats of the study: This repertoire reflects total lymphocytes rather than subpopulations like regulatory T cells. All ulcerative colitis patients, but no controls, carried two rectal clonotypes. Ulcerative colitis patients shared more blood-rectal clones than controls.

A remark on this clone: No antigen is known for it.

Germline lookup yields CDR1 MDHEN and CDR2 SYDVKM. Trimming removed 4 bases from V and 0 bases from J, with 6 bases in between. The CDR3 has 13 residues. This table comes from immunoSEQ multiplex PCR, and its TCRdb copy is limited to in-frame clones, with some not included. This table holds fewer than 15,000 clones, 90% found once. The V and J genes are TRBV28 and TRBJ1-2, with D perhaps TRBD1 (5 bases). The receptor comes from a boy aged 5 to 17 with moderate ulcerative colitis. Source material: blood. The DNA of the CDR3 is TGTGCCAGCAGTTCGACAGCTAACTATGGCTACACCTTC. Its translation is CASSSTANYGYTF.